This T cell receptor beta chain was sequenced for a study of shared clonotypes between healthy human individuals. Approximately 98 million PBMCs went into genomic DNA for unsorted samples. This table comes from immunoSEQ multiplex PCR, and its TCRdb copy is limited to in-frame clones, with some not included. This table holds 550,000 to 600,000 clones, roughly four fifths found once. This receptor was taken from a woman in her forties in good health. Some clones in this sample may be carry-over from other donors' samples. Sequencing input: PBMCs.

CDR3 region: CASSLAWGGGTDTQYF. DNA for the CDR3: TGTGCCAGCAGCTTAGCCTGGGGGGGAGGGACAGATACGCAGTATTTT. The J gene is TRBJ2-3, the V gene TRBV11-3; 7 positions agree with TRBD2. Per germline, CDR1 SGHNT and CDR2 YENEEA. This CDR3 has 16 amino acids. J lost 3 bases, V lost 1 base, and 7 bases had no gene match.